Reported below is one TCR beta chain. TCRdb ran MiXCR on the 5' RACE reads and lists one entry per CDR3 protein. The data show 1,800,000 or so distinct CDR3 sequences, with roughly 35% seen just once and less than 0.35% held by the top ten. The CDR3 is made up of 14 amino acids. Per the germline V gene, CDR1 is SGHDT and CDR2 is YYEEEE. The sample originates from a study of identical twins. V gene TRBV5-6 combines with J gene TRBJ2-4; D gene unclear. The J call is in doubt because the DNA end fits TRBJ2-7 better. The sequence came from a newborn girl in good health. The sample consisted of cord blood. This CDR3 reads CASSFVQRGDEQYF. Here the CDR3 DNA reads TGTGCCAGCAGCTTTGTCCAGAGAGGAGACGAGCAGTACTTC.